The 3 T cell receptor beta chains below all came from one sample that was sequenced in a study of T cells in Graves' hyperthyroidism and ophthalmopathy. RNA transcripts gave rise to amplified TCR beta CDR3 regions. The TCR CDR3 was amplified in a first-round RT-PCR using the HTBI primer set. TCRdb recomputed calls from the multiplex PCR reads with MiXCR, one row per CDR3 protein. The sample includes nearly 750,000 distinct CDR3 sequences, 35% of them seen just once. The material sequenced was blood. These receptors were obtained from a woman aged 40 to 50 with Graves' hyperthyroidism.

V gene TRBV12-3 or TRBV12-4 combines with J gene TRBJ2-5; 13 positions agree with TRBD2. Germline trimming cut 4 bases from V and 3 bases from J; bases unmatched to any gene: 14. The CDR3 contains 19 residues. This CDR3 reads CASSYLGLAGTVWEETQYF. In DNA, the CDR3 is TGTGCCAGCAGTTATCTGGGACTAGCGGGGACGGTATGGGAAGAGACCCAGTACTTC.

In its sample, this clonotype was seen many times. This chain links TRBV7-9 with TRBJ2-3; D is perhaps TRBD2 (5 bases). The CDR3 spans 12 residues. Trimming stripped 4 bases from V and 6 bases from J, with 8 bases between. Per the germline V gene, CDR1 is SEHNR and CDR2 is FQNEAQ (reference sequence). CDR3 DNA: TGTGCCAGCAGCTCCACTAGGGATACGCAGTATTTT. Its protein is CASSSTRDTQYF.

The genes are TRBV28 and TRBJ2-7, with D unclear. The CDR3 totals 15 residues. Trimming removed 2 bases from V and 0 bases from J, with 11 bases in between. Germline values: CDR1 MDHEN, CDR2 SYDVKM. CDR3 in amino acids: CASSLRSPISYEQYF. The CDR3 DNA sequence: TGTGCCAGCAGTTTAAGGTCCCCGATCTCCTACGAGCAGTACTTC. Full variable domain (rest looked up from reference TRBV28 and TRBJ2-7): DVKVTQSSRYLVKRTGEKVFLECVQDMDHENMFWYRQDPGLGLRLIYFSYDVKMKEKGDIPEGYSVSREKKERFSLILESASTNQTSMYLCASSLRSPISYEQYFGPGTRLTVT.